The text below deals with one T cell receptor (beta chain). The data were obtained in a study of T cell changes during pregnancy in multiple sclerosis. Germline V gives CDR1 MNHEY, CDR2 SMNVEV (reference sequence). The CDR3 has 17 residues. After removal of 5 bases from V and 4 bases from J, the junction contained 11 bases not matched to a gene. This table comes from immunoSEQ multiplex PCR, and its TCRdb copy is limited to in-frame clones, with some not included. The table has tens of thousands of clones, 87% seen once. The receptor was derived from a female donor with multiple sclerosis, enrolled in a pregnancy study. The chain is built from TRBV27 and TRBJ2-6; 7 nucleotides agree with TRBD1. This specimen consisted of CD8+ T cells from peripheral blood mononuclear cells, obtained after pregnancy. The CDR3 loop reads CASSPDRVRPGANVLTF. The DNA of the CDR3 is TGTGCCAGCAGTCCCGACAGGGTCCGTCCGGGGGCCAACGTCCTGACTTTC.